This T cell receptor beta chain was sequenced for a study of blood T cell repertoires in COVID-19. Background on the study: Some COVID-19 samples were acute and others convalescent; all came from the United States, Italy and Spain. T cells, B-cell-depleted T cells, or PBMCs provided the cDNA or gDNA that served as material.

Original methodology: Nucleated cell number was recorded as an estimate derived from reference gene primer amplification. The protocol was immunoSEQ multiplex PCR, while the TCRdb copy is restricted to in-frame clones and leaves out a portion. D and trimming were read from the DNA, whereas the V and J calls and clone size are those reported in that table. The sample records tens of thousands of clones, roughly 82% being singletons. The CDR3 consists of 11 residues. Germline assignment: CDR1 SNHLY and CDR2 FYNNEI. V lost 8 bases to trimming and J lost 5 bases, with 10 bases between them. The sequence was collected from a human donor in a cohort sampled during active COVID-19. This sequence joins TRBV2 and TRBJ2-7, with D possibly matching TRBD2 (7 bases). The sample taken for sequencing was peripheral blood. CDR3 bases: TGTGCCAGCTGGGGGGGCCACGAGCAGTACTTC. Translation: CASWGGHEQYF.